This TCR beta chain was observed in a study of T cell changes during pregnancy in multiple sclerosis (dated by TCRdb to between 2019 and 2020). Notes on the research overall: The study examined how the T cell repertoire changed over the course of pregnancy in women with multiple sclerosis.

With respect to this clone: No cognate antigen has been identified for it. Base qualities are not recorded, but no much larger clone differs from it by a single base.

Libraries were constructed by the immunoSEQ multiplex PCR assay. TCRdb took this table from immuneACCESS and kept in-frame rearrangements with V and J called. Such tables lack part of the clones; where checked against another copy, unresolved V genes explain under half of the gap, and the rest is unexplained. Within this sample are about 20,000 clones, with roughly nine tenths of them counted one time only. Clones ranked in the top ten supply less than 20% of the sample. For CDR1 and CDR2, the germline V gene (reference sequence) lists PRHDT and FYEKMQ. Spanning cysteine to phenylalanine, the CDR3 consists of 19 amino acids. The kept DNA is CDR3 alone, 57 bases in frame from the first base. V was cut back by 4 bases and J by 6 bases, leaving a gap of 28 bases between them.

In this chain, TRBV13 is recombined with TRBJ1-3; the D gene is possibly TRBD1, with 6 bases matching. The sequence came from a female donor in good health, enrolled as a control in a pregnancy study. Here the sequenced sample was CD8+ T cells from peripheral blood mononuclear cells, taken after pregnancy. The CDR3 region: CASSSHTGPSRGSLNTIYF. The nucleotide sequence is given as TGTGCCAGCAGCTCCCATACAGGGCCCTCCCGAGGGTCCCTAAACACCATATATTTT.